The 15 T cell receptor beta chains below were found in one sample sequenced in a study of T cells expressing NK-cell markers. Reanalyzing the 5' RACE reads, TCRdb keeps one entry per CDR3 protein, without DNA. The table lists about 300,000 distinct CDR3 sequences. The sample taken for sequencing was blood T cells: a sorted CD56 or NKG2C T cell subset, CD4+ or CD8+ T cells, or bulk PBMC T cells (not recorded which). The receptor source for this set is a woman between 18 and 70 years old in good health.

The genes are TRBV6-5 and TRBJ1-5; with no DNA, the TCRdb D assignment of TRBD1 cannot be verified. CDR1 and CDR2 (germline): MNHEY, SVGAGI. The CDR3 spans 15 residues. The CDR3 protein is CASSSNRGFGQPQHF.

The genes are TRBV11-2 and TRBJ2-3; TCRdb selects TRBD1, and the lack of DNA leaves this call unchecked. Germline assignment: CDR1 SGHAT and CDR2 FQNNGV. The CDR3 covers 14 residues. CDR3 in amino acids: CASSLRDPGGGQYF.

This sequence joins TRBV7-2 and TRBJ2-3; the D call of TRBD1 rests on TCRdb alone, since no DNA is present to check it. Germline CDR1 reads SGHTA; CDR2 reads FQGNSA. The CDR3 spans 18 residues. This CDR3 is CASSLAGGRGRQADTQYF.

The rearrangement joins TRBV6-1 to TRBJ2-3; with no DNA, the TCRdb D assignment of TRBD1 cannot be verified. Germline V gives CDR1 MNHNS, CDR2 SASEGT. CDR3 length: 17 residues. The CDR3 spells CASARGRGSYSTDTQYF.

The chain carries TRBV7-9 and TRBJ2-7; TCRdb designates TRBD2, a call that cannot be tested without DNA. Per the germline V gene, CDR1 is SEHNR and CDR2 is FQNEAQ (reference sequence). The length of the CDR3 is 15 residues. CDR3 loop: CASRRRTSGSHEQYF.

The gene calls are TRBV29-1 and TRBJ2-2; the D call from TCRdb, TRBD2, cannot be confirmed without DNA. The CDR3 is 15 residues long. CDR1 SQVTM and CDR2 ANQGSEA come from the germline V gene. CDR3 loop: CSAGLTSGSTGELFF.

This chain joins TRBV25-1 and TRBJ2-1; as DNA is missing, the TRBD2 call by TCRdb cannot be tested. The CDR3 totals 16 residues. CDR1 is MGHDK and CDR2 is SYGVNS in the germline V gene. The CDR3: CASSDPLAGGNNEQFF. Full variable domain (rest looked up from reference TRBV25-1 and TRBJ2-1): EADIYQTPRYLVIGTGKKITLECSQTMGHDKMYWYQQDPGMELHLIHYSYGVNSTEKGDLSSESTVSRIRTEHFPLTLESARPSHTSQYLCASSDPLAGGNNEQFFGPGTRLTVL.

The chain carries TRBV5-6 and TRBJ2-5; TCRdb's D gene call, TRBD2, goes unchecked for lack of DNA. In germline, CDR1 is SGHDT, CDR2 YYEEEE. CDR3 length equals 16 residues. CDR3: CASSPTGEGGQETQYF.

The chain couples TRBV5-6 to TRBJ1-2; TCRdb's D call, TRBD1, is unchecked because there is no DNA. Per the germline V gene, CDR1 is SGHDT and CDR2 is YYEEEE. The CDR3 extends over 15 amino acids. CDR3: CASSLFTGSNYGYTF. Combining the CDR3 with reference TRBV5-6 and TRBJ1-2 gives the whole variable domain DAGVTQSPTHLIKTRGQQVTLRCSPKSGHDTVSWYQQALGQGPQFIFQYYEEEERQRGNFPDRFSGHQFPNYSSELNVNALLLGDSALYLCASSLFTGSNYGYTFGSGTRLTVV.

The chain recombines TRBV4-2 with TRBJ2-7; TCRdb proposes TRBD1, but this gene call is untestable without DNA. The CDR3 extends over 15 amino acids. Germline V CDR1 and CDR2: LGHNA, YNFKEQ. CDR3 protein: CASSHLTGGSYEQYF.

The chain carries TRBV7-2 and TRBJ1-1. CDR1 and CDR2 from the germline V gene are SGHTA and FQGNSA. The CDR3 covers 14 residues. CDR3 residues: CASSPEPSYTEAFF.

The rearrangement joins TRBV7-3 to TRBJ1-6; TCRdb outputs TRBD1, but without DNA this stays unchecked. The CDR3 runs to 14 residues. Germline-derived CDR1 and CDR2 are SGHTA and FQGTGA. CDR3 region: CASSPGQETSPLHF.

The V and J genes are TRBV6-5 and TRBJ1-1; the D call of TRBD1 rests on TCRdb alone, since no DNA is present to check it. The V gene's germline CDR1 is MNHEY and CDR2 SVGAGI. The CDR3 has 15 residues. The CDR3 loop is CASSYTGARNTEAFF.

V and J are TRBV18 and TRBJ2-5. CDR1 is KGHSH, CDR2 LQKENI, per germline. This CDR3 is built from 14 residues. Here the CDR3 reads CASSPRGAEETQYF. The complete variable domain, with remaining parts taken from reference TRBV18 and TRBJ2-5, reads NAGVMQNPRHLVRRRGQEARLRCSPMKGHSHVYWYRQLPEEGLKFMVYLQKENIIDESGMPKERFSAEFPKEGPSILRIQQVVRGDSAAYFCASSPRGAEETQYFGPGTRLLVL.

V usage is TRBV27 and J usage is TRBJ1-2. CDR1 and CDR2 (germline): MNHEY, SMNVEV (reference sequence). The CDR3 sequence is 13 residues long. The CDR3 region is CASSLGRYYGYTF.